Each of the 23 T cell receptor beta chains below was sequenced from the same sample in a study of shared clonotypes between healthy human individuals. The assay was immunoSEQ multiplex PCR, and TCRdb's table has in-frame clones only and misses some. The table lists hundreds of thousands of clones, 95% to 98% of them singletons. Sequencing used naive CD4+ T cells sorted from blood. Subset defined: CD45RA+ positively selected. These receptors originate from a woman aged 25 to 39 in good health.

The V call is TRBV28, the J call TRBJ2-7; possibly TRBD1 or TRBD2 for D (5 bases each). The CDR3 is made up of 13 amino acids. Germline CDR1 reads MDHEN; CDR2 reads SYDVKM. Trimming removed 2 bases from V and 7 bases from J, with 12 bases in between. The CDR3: CASSLDRDGEQYF. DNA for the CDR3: TGTGCCAGCAGTTTAGACCGGGACGGGGAGCAGTACTTC.

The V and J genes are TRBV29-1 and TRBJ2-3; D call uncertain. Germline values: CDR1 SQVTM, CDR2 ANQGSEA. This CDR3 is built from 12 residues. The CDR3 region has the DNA TGCGTTTGCGCAACTAGCACAGATACGCAGTATTTT. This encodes CVCATSTDTQYF.

CDR3 loop: CASSLVSPAGGTIYF. DNA for the CDR3: TGTGCCAGCAGCTTGGTGAGCCCAGCTGGAGGAACCATATATTTT. The V call is TRBV5-5, the J call TRBJ1-3; D uncertain. From germline, CDR1 is SGHKS and CDR2 YYEKEE (reference sequence). The CDR3 consists of 15 residues. V was trimmed by 0 bases and J by 10 bases, leaving 17 bases between them.

Here the CDR3 reads CASSLYPSLSSGNTIYF. In DNA, the CDR3 is TGCGCCAGCAGCTTGTATCCCAGTCTGAGCTCTGGAAACACCATATATTTT. V gene TRBV5-1 combines with J gene TRBJ1-3; unclear D gene. The V gene lost 1 base and the J gene lost 0 bases, with 14 bases spanning the gap. Per the germline V gene, CDR1 is SGHRS and CDR2 is YFSETQ. The CDR3 runs 17 residues. Supplemented by reference TRBV5-1 and TRBJ1-3, the full variable domain reads KAGVTQTPRYLIKTRGQQVTLSCSPISGHRSVSWYQQTPGQGLQFLFEYFSETQRNKGNFPGRFSGRQFSNSRSEMNVSTLELGDSALYLCASSLYPSLSSGNTIYFGEGSWLTVV.

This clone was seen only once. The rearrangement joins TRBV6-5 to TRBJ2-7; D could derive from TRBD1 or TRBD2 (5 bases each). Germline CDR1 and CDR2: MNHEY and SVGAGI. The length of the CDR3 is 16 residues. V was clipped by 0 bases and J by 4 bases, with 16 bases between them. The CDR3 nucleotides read TGTGCCAGCAGTTACTCGATGCTTGGGGGAGCTTACGAGCAGTACTTC. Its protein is CASSYSMLGGAYEQYF.

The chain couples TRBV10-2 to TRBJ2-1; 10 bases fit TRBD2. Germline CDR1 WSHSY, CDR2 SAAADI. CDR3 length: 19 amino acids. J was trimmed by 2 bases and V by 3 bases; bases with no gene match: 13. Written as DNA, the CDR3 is TGCGCCAGCAGTGATGGGTCTAGCGGGAGATGGGTGGCCTACAATGAGCAGTTCTTC. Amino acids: CASSDGSSGRWVAYNEQFF.

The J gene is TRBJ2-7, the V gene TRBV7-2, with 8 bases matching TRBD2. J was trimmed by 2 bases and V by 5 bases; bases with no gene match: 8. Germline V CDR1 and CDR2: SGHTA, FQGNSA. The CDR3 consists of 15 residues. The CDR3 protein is CASSPPRGLAYEQYF. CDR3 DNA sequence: TGTGCCAGCAGCCCTCCTCGGGGACTAGCCTACGAGCAGTACTTC.

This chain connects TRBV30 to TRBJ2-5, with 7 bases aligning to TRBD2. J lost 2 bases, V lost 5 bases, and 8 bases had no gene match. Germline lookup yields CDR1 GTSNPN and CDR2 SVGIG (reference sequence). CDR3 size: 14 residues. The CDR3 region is CAWGAGVGQETQYF. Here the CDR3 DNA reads TGTGCCTGGGGGGCGGGAGTAGGACAAGAGACCCAGTACTTC.

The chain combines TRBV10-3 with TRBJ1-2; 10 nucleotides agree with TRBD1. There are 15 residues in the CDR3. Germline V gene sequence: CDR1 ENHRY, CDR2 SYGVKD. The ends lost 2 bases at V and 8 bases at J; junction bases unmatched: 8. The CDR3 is CAISEGLDRGSGYTF. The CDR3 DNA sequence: TGTGCCATCAGTGAGGGATTGGACAGGGGGTCAGGCTACACCTTC.

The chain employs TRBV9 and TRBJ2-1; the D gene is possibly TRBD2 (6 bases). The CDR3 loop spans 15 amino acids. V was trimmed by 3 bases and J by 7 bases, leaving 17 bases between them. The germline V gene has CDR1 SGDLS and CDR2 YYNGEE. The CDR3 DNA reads TGTGCCAGCAGCGCGACTAGTTTGGTTGGAAATGAGCAGTTCTTC. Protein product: CASSATSLVGNEQFF. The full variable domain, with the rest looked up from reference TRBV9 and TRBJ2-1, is DSGVTQTPKHLITATGQRVTLRCSPRSGDLSVYWYQQSLDQGLQFLIQYYNGEERAKGNILERFSAQQFPDLHSELNLSSLELGDSALYFCASSATSLVGNEQFFGPGTRLTVL.

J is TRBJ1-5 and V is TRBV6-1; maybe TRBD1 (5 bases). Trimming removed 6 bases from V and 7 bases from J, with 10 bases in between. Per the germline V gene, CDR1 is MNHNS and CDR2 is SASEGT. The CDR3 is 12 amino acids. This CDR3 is CASSQGEQPQHF. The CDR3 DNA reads TGTGCCAGCAGCCAGGGAGAGCAGCCCCAGCATTTT.

CDR3 amino acids: CASSPYRLIRGNTIYF. CDR3 nucleotide sequence: TGTGCCAGCAGCCCCTACCGGTTGATCCGTGGAAACACCATATATTTT. This rearrangement joins TRBV7-8 to TRBJ1-3; no firm D call. This CDR3 has 16 amino acids. The V end was cut by 5 bases, the J end by 3 bases, with 17 bases between. Looked up from germline, CDR1 is SGHVS and CDR2 is FQNEAQ.

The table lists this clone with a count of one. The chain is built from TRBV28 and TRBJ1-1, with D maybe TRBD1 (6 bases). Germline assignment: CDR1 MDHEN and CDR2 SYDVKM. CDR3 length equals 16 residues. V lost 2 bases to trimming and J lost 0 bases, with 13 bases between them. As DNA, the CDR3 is TGTGCCAGCAGTTTAGGGTCGGCAGGGGTGAACACTGAAGCTTTCTTT. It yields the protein CASSLGSAGVNTEAFF.

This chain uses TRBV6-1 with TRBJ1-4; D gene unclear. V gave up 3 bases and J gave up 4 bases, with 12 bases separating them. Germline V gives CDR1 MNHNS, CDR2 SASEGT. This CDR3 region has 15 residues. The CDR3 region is CASSETNHYNEKLFF. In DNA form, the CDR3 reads TGTGCCAGCAGTGAGACGAATCATTATAATGAAAAACTGTTTTTT.

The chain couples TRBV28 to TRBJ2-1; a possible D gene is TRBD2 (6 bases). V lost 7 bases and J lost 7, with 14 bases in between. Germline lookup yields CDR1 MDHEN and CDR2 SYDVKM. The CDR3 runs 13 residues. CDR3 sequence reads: CASNPGRENEQFF. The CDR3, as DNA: TGTGCCAGCAACCCCGGGAGAGAGAATGAGCAGTTCTTC.

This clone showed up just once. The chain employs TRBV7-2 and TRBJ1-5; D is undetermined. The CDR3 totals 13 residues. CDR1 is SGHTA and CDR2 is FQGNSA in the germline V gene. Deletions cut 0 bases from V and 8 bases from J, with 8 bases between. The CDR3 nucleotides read TGTGCCAGCAGCTTAGCGACGGGAGAGCCCCAGCATTTT. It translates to CASSLATGEPQHF.

The CDR3 nucleotides are TGTGCCAGCAGCCAAGATCGACCCGCGATTGAGCAGTTCTTC. It translates to CASSQDRPAIEQFF. The V call is TRBV4-2, the J call TRBJ2-1; no definite D call. Germline V gives CDR1 LGHNA, CDR2 YNFKEQ. This CDR3 has 14 amino acids. Trimming shortened V by 0 bases and J by 9 bases, and 12 bases separated the two germline ends.

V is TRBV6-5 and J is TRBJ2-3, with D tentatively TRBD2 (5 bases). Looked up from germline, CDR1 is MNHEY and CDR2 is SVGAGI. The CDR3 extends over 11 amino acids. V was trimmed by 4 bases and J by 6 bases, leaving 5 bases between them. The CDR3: CASSSGDTQYF. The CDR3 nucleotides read TGTGCCAGCAGTTCGGGGGATACGCAGTATTTT.

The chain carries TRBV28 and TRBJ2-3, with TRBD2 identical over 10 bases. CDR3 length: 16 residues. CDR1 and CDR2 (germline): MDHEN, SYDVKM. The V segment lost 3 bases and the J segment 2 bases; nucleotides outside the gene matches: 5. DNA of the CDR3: TGTGCCAGCAGTTTCTGGACTAGCGGATTCACAGATACGCAGTATTTT. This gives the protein CASSFWTSGFTDTQYF.

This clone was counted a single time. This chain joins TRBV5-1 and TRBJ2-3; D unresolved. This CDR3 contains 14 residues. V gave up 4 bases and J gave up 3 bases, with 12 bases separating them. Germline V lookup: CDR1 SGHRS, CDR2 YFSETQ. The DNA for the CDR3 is TGCGCCAGCAGCCTGCCTGACAAGACAGATACGCAGTATTTT. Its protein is CASSLPDKTDTQYF.

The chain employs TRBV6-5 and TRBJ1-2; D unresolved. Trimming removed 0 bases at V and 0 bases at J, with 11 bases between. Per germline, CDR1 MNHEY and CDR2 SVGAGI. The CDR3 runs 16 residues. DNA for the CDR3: TGTGCCAGCAGTTACTCGATGAAGTGGACTAACTATGGCTACACCTTC. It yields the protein CASSYSMKWTNYGYTF.

The CDR3 reads CAISSGSGANVLTF. In DNA form, the CDR3 reads TGTGCCATCAGTTCAGGGTCTGGGGCCAACGTCCTGACTTTC. The chain recombines TRBV10-3 with TRBJ2-6; maybe TRBD1 (5 bases). Germline-derived CDR1 and CDR2 are ENHRY and SYGVKD. The CDR3 consists of 14 residues. Trimming shortened V by 5 bases and J by 1 base, and 6 bases separated the two germline ends.

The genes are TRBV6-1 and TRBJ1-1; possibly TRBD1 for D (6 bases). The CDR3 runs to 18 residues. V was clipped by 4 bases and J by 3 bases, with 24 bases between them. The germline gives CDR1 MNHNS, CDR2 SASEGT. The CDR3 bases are TGTGCCAGCAGTGGTATCGGGACACTCGGAGGTCGGTACACTGAAGCTTTCTTT. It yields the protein CASSGIGTLGGRYTEAFF.